Presented here are 6 T cell receptor beta chains from one specimen sequenced in a study of T cells in Graves' hyperthyroidism and ophthalmopathy. There were TCR beta CDR3 regions amplified from RNA transcripts. Initially, a first-round RT-PCR of the TCR CDR3 employed the HTBI primer set. Via MiXCR, TCRdb re-called the multiplex PCR reads, giving one row per CDR3 protein. Among hundreds of thousands of distinct CDR3 sequences, around 45% were seen once, and the ten largest hold roughly 8.2%. Sequencing used peripheral blood or thyroid tissue (not recorded which). The receptors originated from a woman aged 18 to 35 with Graves' hyperthyroidism.

The rearrangement uses TRBV2 and TRBJ1-5; D may be TRBD1 (6 bases). Trimming took 1 base from V and 2 from J, leaving 12 bases between them. The germline V gene encodes CDR1 SNHLY and CDR2 FYNNEI. The CDR3 extends over 16 amino acids. CDR3 amino acids: CASSEVGRQGNQPQHF. In DNA, the CDR3 is TGTGCCAGCAGTGAAGTGGGGCGACAGGGCAATCAGCCCCAGCATTTT.

This sequence joins TRBV12-3 or TRBV12-4 and TRBJ2-5; D uncertain. CDR3 size: 15 residues. Between the trimmed V and J ends, which lost 2 bases and 3 bases, there was a span of 13 bases. The CDR3 region is CASSLIGPIEETQYF. The CDR3 coding sequence is TGTGCCAGCAGTTTAATAGGGCCTATAGAAGAGACCCAGTACTTC.

This clonotype was found many times. This sequence joins TRBV10-1 and TRBJ2-5, with a possible D match to TRBD1 (6 bases). The CDR3 contains 13 residues. V was cut by 5 bases and J by 3 bases, with 10 bases left in between. Germline lookup yields CDR1 WNHNN and CDR2 SYGVQD (reference sequence). CDR3 loop: CASSSAGEETQYF. CDR3 in DNA: TGCGCCAGCAGTTCGGCAGGGGAAGAGACCCAGTACTTC.

This clonotype was counted only a few times. The junction departs from the called germline gene at one end, perhaps through a read error. The genes are TRBV7-7 and TRBJ2-2; weak D call: TRBD1 (6 bases). The germline gives CDR1 SSHAT, CDR2 FNYEAQ (reference sequence). This CDR3 region has 14 residues. The CDR3 spells CASSLDQGNGELFF. In DNA, the CDR3 is TGTGCTAGCAGCTTAGACCAGGGGAACGGGGAGCTGTTTTTT.

This rearrangement joins TRBV7-2 to TRBJ1-6; 7 bases align to TRBD1. The CDR3 runs to 14 residues. Germline CDR1 reads SGHTA; CDR2 reads FQGNSA. The ends lost 5 bases at V and 10 bases at J; junction bases unmatched: 8. This chain's CDR3 is CASSGGQAESPLHF. The CDR3 DNA is TGTGCCAGCAGCGGAGGACAGGCCGAGTCACCCCTCCACTTT.

This CDR3 is CASSYLQVPSGNTIYF. The CDR3 DNA follows: TGTGCCAGCAGTTACCTTCAGGTCCCCTCTGGAAACACCATATATTTT. The J gene is TRBJ1-3, the V gene TRBV6-2 or TRBV6-3; unclear D gene. Germline V lookup: CDR1 MNHEY, CDR2 SVGEGT. V was pared by 2 bases and J by 0 bases, with 11 bases between. CDR3 length equals 16 residues.